Following are 32 T cell receptor beta chains from one sample sequenced in a study of cytotoxic CD8 clonotypes in ibrutinib-treated CLL. Method: immunoSEQ multiplex PCR; TCRdb's copy keeps in-frame clones and lacks some. The data show about 69,000 clones, around 80% seen once. The source was PBMCs, collected at disease progression, from a patient treated with ibrutinib. The receptor source for this set is a human donor with chronic lymphocytic leukemia.

The V gene is TRBV19, the J gene TRBJ1-2; a possible D gene is TRBD1 (6 bases). The CDR3 consists of 13 residues. Germline lookup yields CDR1 LNHDA and CDR2 SQIVND (reference sequence). Trimming stripped 6 bases from V and 3 bases from J, with 11 bases between. The CDR3 sequence: CASRMGGDYGYTF. The CDR3 nucleotides read TGTGCCAGTAGAATGGGGGGCGACTATGGCTACACCTTC.

The CDR3 nucleotides are TGCAGCGTTGAGATAAGCTCCTACAATGAGCAGTTCTTC. Protein product: CSVEISSYNEQFF. The chain has TRBV29-1 and TRBJ2-1, with D uncertain. CDR1 and CDR2 from the germline V gene are SQVTM and ANQGSEA. V was shortened by 3 bases and J by 0 bases, with 6 bases between the two germline ends. The CDR3 has 13 residues.

This chain joins TRBV10-2 and TRBJ2-7, with TRBD2 matching 12 bases. Germline CDR1 and CDR2: WSHSY and SAAADI. V trimming: 6 bases; J trimming: 1 base; junction bases outside the gene matches: 1. The CDR3 sequence is 14 residues long. The DNA for the CDR3 is TGCGCCAGCAGGACTAGCGGGAGATCCTACGAGCAGTACTTC. Its protein product is CASRTSGRSYEQYF.

The chain employs TRBV6-5 and TRBJ2-1, with a possible D match to TRBD1 (5 bases). Trimming cost V 0 bases and J 5 bases, with 5 bases left between them. The CDR3 is 13 residues long. The germline V gene has CDR1 MNHEY and CDR2 SVGAGI. CDR3 DNA: TGTGCCAGCAGTTACTCAGGGGACAATGAGCAGTTCTTC. It yields the protein CASSYSGDNEQFF.

The chain couples TRBV28 to TRBJ2-7, with 9 bases fitting TRBD1. CDR1 and CDR2 (germline): MDHEN, SYDVKM. This CDR3 region has 14 residues. After removal of 7 bases from V and 7 bases from J, the junction contained 11 bases not matched to a gene. CDR3 in amino acids: CASNTGTGRWEQYF. CDR3 sequence (DNA): TGTGCCAGCAATACCGGGACAGGGCGTTGGGAGCAGTACTTC.

The chain has TRBV18 and TRBJ2-7; D is perhaps TRBD1 or TRBD2 (5 bases each). The CDR3 extends over 15 amino acids. Looked up from germline, CDR1 is KGHSH and CDR2 is LQKENI. The V and J ends lost 2 bases and 2 bases respectively, with 13 bases between them. The DNA for the CDR3 is TGTGCCAGCTCACCATGGGGGAACGAGGCCTACGAGCAGTACTTC. It is translated as CASSPWGNEAYEQYF.

The genes are TRBV14 and TRBJ2-1; D is possibly TRBD1 (6 bases). V was cut by 0 bases and J by 0 bases, with 12 bases left in between. This CDR3 is built from 17 residues. Germline V CDR1 and CDR2: SGHDN, FVKESK. For the CDR3, the DNA is TGTGCCAGCAGCCAAGAGCTGGGACACATCTCCTACAATGAGCAGTTCTTC. Translated: CASSQELGHISYNEQFF.

The chain recombines TRBV5-1 with TRBJ1-2, with no clear D. Trimming took off 5 bases at V and 8 bases at J, with 19 bases between the two ends. The CDR3 totals 14 residues. Germline V gene lookup returns CDR1 SGHRS and CDR2 YFSETQ. CDR3 protein: CASREVPFVGGYTF. Here the CDR3 DNA reads TGCGCCAGCAGGGAGGTACCTTTTGTTGGCGGCTACACCTTC.

This clone was seen repeatedly, ten times or more. The rearrangement uses TRBV2 and TRBJ1-2, with TRBD1 as a possible D gene (5 bases). Deletions cut 7 bases from V and 5 bases from J, with 14 bases between. This CDR3 has 13 amino acids. The germline gives CDR1 SNHLY, CDR2 FYNNEI. CDR3 amino acids: CASTGQQDYGYTF. In DNA, the CDR3 is TGTGCCAGCACTGGGCAACAGGATTATGGCTACACCTTC.

J is TRBJ2-7 and V is TRBV4-1; the D gene is possibly TRBD2 (5 bases). The length of the CDR3 is 15 residues. V gave up 2 bases and J gave up 1 base, with 12 bases separating them. CDR1 is MGHRA and CDR2 is YSYEKL in the germline V gene. The CDR3 coding sequence is TGCGCCAGCAGCCAACCCGGACTTACGTCCTACGAGCAGTACTTC. Amino acid sequence: CASSQPGLTSYEQYF.

J is TRBJ1-2 and V is TRBV11-2; D is ambiguous. V shed 1 base and J shed 3 bases, with 6 bases lying between them. From germline, CDR1 is SGHAT and CDR2 FQNNGV. This CDR3 is 13 amino acids long. As DNA, the CDR3 is TGTGCCAGCAGCTTAGGAGGGTACTATGGCTACACCTTC. Encoded protein: CASSLGGYYGYTF.

This rearrangement joins TRBV18 to TRBJ1-2; 9 nucleotides match TRBD1. CDR1 and CDR2 from the germline V gene are KGHSH and LQKENI. The ends lost 0 bases at V and 8 bases at J; junction bases unmatched: 4. This CDR3 contains 14 residues. CDR3 nucleotide sequence: TGTGCCAGCTCACCACCGGACAGGGGCTGGGGCTACACCTTC. Residues: CASSPPDRGWGYTF.

The rearrangement joins TRBV5-1 to TRBJ2-7, with unresolved D. The CDR3 spans 14 residues. Trimming removed 0 bases at V and 2 bases at J, with 9 bases between. In germline, CDR1 is SGHRS, CDR2 YFSETQ. The CDR3 DNA follows: TGCGCCAGCAGCTTGGACGACACCCCCTACGAGCAGTACTTC. Translation: CASSLDDTPYEQYF.

A few counts support this clone. The CDR3 DNA is TGTGCCAGCGTGCGGGCAAATTCACCCCTCCACTTT. Its protein product is CASVRANSPLHF. J is TRBJ1-6 and V is TRBV6-1; D remains ambiguous. V lost 8 bases to trimming and J lost 7 bases, with 9 bases between them. CDR3 length: 12 residues. Germline loops: CDR1 MNHNS, CDR2 SASEGT.

The V and J genes are TRBV9 and TRBJ2-1; 9 bases are a match to TRBD1. The CDR3 spans 12 residues. Trimming at V came to 4 bases and at J to 10 bases, leaving 3 bases not matched to a gene. CDR1 and CDR2 from the germline V gene are SGDLS and YYNGEE. This CDR3 reads CASSPGTGEQFF. In nucleotides, the CDR3 is TGTGCCAGCAGCCCAGGGACAGGGGAGCAGTTCTTC.

As concerns this clone: The sample holds other DNA sequences that translate to the same CDR3. The chain has TRBV9 and TRBJ2-5, with D perhaps given as TRBD1 or TRBD2 (5 bases each). Trimming cost V 0 bases and J 5 bases, with 8 bases left between them. This CDR3 is built from 13 residues. Germline CDR1 reads SGDLS; CDR2 reads YYNGEE. CDR3 DNA sequence: TGTGCCAGCAGCGTAGGTGGGGGTGAGACCCAGTACTTC. This sequence encodes CASSVGGGETQYF.

The chain uses TRBV2 and TRBJ1-5; D unclear. The germline V gene has CDR1 SNHLY and CDR2 FYNNEI. Between the trimmed V and J ends, which lost 2 bases and 2 bases, there was a span of 10 bases. The CDR3 contains 15 residues. The CDR3 DNA reads as TGTGCCAGCAGTGAATTTCCAGCGGGCAATCAGCCCCAGCATTTT. This encodes CASSEFPAGNQPQHF. Filled out from reference TRBV2 and TRBJ1-5, the complete variable domain reads EPEVTQTPSHQVTQMGQEVILRCVPISNHLYFYWYRQILGQKVEFLVSFYNNEISEKSEIFDDQFSVERPDGSNFTLKIRSTKLEDSAMYFCASSEFPAGNQPQHFGDGTRLSIL.

This chain uses TRBV5-1 with TRBJ1-4, with 8 bases fitting TRBD1. Per the germline V gene, CDR1 is SGHRS and CDR2 is YFSETQ. This CDR3 contains 14 residues. The V and J ends lost 3 bases and 5 bases, in that order; junction bases with no gene match: 3. The CDR3 bases are TGCGCCAGCAGCTCGGACAGGGTGAATGAAAAACTGTTTTTT. Translation gives CASSSDRVNEKLFF. The full variable domain, its missing parts supplied by reference TRBV5-1 and TRBJ1-4, is KAGVTQTPRYLIKTRGQQVTLSCSPISGHRSVSWYQQTPGQGLQFLFEYFSETQRNKGNFPGRFSGRQFSNSRSEMNVSTLELGDSALYLCASSSDRVNEKLFFGSGTQLSVL.

The chain carries TRBV6-5 and TRBJ2-1; no firm D call. CDR3 length equals 15 residues. The V gene's germline CDR1 is MNHEY and CDR2 SVGAGI. V lost 0 bases and J 0 bases, leaving 6 bases between the germline ends. CDR3 region: CASSYSTSSYNEQFF. The CDR3 region has the DNA TGTGCCAGCAGTTACTCGACCAGCTCCTACAATGAGCAGTTCTTC.

The rearrangement links TRBV5-1 to TRBJ1-2, with 11 bases matching TRBD1. Germline V gene lookup returns CDR1 SGHRS and CDR2 YFSETQ. The CDR3 extends over 16 amino acids. The V segment lost 4 bases and the J segment 5 bases; nucleotides outside the gene matches: 10. The CDR3 spells CASSIGQGAFLYGYTF. CDR3 nucleotides: TGCGCCAGCAGCATCGGACAGGGGGCTTTCCTATATGGCTACACCTTC.

This clone occurred a few times. This sequence joins TRBV2 and TRBJ1-1, with TRBD1 identical over 8 bases. V was pared by 5 bases and J by 4 bases, with 6 bases of the junction left unmatched. The germline V gene encodes CDR1 SNHLY and CDR2 FYNNEI. This CDR3 has 14 amino acids. The CDR3 sequence: CASSFAGGVTEAFF. For the CDR3, the DNA is TGTGCCAGCAGTTTTGCAGGGGGCGTCACTGAAGCTTTCTTT. Together with reference TRBV2 and TRBJ1-1, the CDR3 gives the full variable domain: EPEVTQTPSHQVTQMGQEVILRCVPISNHLYFYWYRQILGQKVEFLVSFYNNEISEKSEIFDDQFSVERPDGSNFTLKIRSTKLEDSAMYFCASSFAGGVTEAFFGQGTRLTVV.

The CDR3 sequence is CASSFSGADGAFF. The DNA for the CDR3 is TGCGCCAGCAGCTTTTCTGGGGCGGATGGGGCTTTCTTT. The chain combines TRBV5-1 with TRBJ1-1; possibly TRBD1 for D (5 bases). Trimming removed 2 bases from V and 11 bases from J, with 16 bases in between. Germline values: CDR1 SGHRS, CDR2 YFSETQ. There are 13 residues in the CDR3.

The table lists this clone with a count of one. This chain links TRBV28 with TRBJ2-7; a possible D gene is TRBD1 (5 bases). Trimming took off 2 bases at V and 2 bases at J, with 13 bases between the two ends. This CDR3 has 15 residues. In germline, CDR1 is MDHEN, CDR2 SYDVKM. The CDR3 region is CASSLPQGNTYEQYF. The DNA of the CDR3 is TGTGCCAGCAGTTTACCCCAGGGAAATACCTACGAGCAGTACTTC.

This clone was seen once. The CDR3 DNA reads as TGTGCCAGCAGTTACTCAGGGGGGACAGGGATCTACGAGCAGTACTTC. Protein sequence: CASSYSGGTGIYEQYF. The chain uses TRBV6-5 and TRBJ2-7, with 9 bases matching TRBD1. The CDR3 has 16 amino acids. The V gene's germline CDR1 is MNHEY and CDR2 SVGAGI. V shed 0 bases, J shed 3 bases, and the junction held 6 bases outside the gene matches.

This rearrangement joins TRBV6-1 to TRBJ1-2; D is possibly TRBD1 (5 bases). V lost 1 base to trimming and J lost 6 bases, with 12 bases between them. Germline CDR1 reads MNHNS; CDR2 reads SASEGT. This CDR3 has 14 residues. The CDR3 loop reads CASSEGGTLDGYTF. The CDR3, as DNA: TGTGCCAGCAGTGAAGGTGGGACCTTGGATGGCTACACCTTC.

The chain couples TRBV2 to TRBJ1-5, with D perhaps matching TRBD1 (5 bases). The germline V gene has CDR1 SNHLY and CDR2 FYNNEI. Trimming cost V 6 bases and J 0 bases, with 12 bases left between them. This CDR3 spans 15 amino acids. Here the CDR3 reads CASRGDLYSNQPQHF. The CDR3 bases are TGTGCCAGCAGGGGGGACCTTTATAGCAATCAGCCCCAGCATTTT.

This clone was detected only once. The genes are TRBV27 and TRBJ2-1; D may correspond to TRBD1 or TRBD2 (6 bases each). V was shortened by 4 bases and J by 7 bases, with 17 bases between the two germline ends. This CDR3 region has 15 residues. Germline CDR1 MNHEY, CDR2 SMNVEV (reference sequence). The CDR3 DNA is TGTGCCAGCAGTTCCTCGGGGGCCACCCGAAATGAGCAGTTCTTC. It encodes CASSSSGATRNEQFF.

The V gene is TRBV28, the J gene TRBJ2-7; no clear D gene. Germline V CDR1 and CDR2: MDHEN, SYDVKM. Trimming took off 8 bases at V and 1 base at J, with 3 bases between the two ends. The CDR3 runs to 10 residues. The CDR3 sequence: CASGSYEQYF. CDR3 bases: TGTGCCAGCGGATCCTACGAGCAGTACTTC.

The genes are TRBV19 and TRBJ1-2; D may be TRBD1 (6 bases). V was pared by 1 base and J by 0 bases, with 9 bases between. Per the germline V gene, CDR1 is LNHDA and CDR2 is SQIVND (reference sequence). This CDR3 region has 15 residues. The chain's CDR3 is CASSIGGRANYGYTF. For the CDR3, the DNA is TGTGCCAGTAGTATAGGGGGGCGGGCTAACTATGGCTACACCTTC.

The chain links TRBV7-8 to TRBJ2-1, with D unresolved. V was clipped by 8 bases and J by 1 base, with 9 bases between them. This CDR3 contains 13 residues. Germline V lookup: CDR1 SGHVS, CDR2 FQNEAQ. CDR3 amino acids: CASGWASYNEQFF. For the CDR3, the DNA is TGTGCCAGCGGGTGGGCGTCCTACAATGAGCAGTTCTTC. The whole variable domain, remainder taken from reference TRBV7-8 and TRBJ2-1, is GAGVSQSPRYKVAKRGQDVALRCDPISGHVSLFWYQQALGQGPEFLTYFQNEAQLDKSGLPSDRFFAERPEGSVSTLKIQRTQQEDSAVYLCASGWASYNEQFFGPGTRLTVL.

This clone was counted once. This rearrangement joins TRBV13 to TRBJ2-7; 8 positions agree with TRBD1. Germline CDR1 PRHDT, CDR2 FYEKMQ (reference sequence). V lost 5 bases and J lost 5; bases outside the gene matches: 8. The CDR3 spans 14 residues. As DNA, the CDR3 is TGTGCCAGCAGCCCCGGGACAGGCATCCACGAGCAGTACTTC. Translated, it gives CASSPGTGIHEQYF.

V and J are TRBV7-9 and TRBJ2-7; unclear D gene. Trimming took 5 bases from V and 3 from J, leaving 8 bases between them. Germline V gene sequence: CDR1 SEHNR, CDR2 FQNEAQ (reference sequence). This CDR3 has 12 residues. DNA for the CDR3: TGTGCCAGCAGCGGAGACGGCTACGAGCAGTACTTC. Translated, it gives CASSGDGYEQYF.